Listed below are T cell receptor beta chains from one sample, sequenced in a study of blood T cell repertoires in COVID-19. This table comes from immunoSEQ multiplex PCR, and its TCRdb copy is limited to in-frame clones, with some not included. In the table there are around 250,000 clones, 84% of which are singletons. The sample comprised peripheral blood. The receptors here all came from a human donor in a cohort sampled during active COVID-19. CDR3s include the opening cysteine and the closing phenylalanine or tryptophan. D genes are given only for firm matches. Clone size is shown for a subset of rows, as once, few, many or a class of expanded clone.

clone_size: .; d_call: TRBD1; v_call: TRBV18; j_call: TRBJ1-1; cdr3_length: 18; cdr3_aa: CASSPPGAGGAENTEAFF; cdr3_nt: TGTGCCAGCTCACCACCGGGTGCAGGGGGTGCAGAAAACACTGAAGCTTTCTTT
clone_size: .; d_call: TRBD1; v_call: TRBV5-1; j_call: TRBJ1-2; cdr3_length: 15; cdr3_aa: CASSLDFGQGRGYTF; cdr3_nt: TGCGCCAGCAGCTTGGACTTTGGACAGGGCCGGGGCTACACCTTC
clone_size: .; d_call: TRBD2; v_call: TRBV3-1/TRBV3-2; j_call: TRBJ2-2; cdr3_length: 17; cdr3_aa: CASSPSSGRSYSGELFF; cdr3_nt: TGTGCCAGCAGCCCAAGTAGCGGGAGAAGTTATTCCGGGGAGCTGTTTTTT
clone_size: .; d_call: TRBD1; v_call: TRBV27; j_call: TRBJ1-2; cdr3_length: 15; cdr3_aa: CASSSTGTGYYGYTF; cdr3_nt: TGTGCCAGCAGTTCAACCGGGACAGGGTACTATGGCTACACCTTC
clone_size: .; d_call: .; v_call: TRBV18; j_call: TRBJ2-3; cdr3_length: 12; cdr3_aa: CASSTSTDTQYF; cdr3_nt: TGTGCCAGCTCCACTAGCACAGATACGCAGTATTTT
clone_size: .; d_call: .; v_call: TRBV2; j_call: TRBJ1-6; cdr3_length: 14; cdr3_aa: CASSASRERSPLHF; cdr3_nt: TGTGCCAGCAGTGCGTCCCGGGAACGTTCACCCCTCCACTTT
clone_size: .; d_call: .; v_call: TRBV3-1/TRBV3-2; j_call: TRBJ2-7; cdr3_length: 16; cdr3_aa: CASSQGTDWGRGWQYF; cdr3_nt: TGTGCCAGCAGCCAGGGCACCGACTGGGGTCGGGGGTGGCAGTACTTC
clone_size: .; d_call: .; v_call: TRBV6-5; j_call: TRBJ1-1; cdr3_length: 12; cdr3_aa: CASREVGTEAFF; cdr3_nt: TGTGCCAGCAGGGAGGTGGGCACTGAAGCTTTCTTT
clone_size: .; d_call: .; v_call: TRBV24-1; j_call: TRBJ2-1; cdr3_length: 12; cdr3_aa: CATSDPYNEQFF; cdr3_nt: TGTGCCACCAGTGACCCGTACAATGAGCAGTTCTTC
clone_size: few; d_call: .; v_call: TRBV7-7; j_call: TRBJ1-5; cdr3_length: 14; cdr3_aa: CASSFELRTATQHF; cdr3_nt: TGTGCTAGCAGCTTTGAGCTCCGGACAGCCACCCAGCATTTT
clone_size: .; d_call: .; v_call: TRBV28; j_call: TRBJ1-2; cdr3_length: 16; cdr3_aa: CASSLGWQQVDYGYTF; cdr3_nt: TGTGCCAGCAGTTTAGGATGGCAGCAGGTGGACTATGGCTACACCTTC
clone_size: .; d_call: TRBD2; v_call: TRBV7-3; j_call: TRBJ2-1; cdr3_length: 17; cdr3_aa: CASSSTHGTSVYNEQFF; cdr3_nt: TGTGCCAGCAGCTCCACACACGGGACTAGCGTCTACAATGAGCAGTTCTTC
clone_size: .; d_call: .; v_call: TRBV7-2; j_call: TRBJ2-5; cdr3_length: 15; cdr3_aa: CASSPWLASQETQYF; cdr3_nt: TGTGCCAGCAGTCCCTGGCTAGCATCCCAAGAGACCCAGTACTTC
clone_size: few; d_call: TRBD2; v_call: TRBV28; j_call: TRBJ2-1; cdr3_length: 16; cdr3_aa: CASSLGGSGRQEEQFF; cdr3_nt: TGTGCCAGCAGTTTAGGGGGTAGCGGGAGACAGGAAGAGCAGTTCTTC
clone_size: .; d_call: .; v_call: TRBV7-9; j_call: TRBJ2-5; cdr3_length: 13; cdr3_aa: CASSPGDQGTQYF; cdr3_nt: TGTGCCAGCAGCCCAGGGGATCAGGGGACCCAGTACTTC
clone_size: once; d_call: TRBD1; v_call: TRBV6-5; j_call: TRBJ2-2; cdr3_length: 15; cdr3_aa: CASSYGTGVIGELFF; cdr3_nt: TGTGCCAGCAGTTACGGGACAGGGGTTATCGGGGAGCTGTTTTTT
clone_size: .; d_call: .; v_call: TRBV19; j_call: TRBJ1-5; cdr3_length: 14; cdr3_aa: CASSGIGSNQPQHF; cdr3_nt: TGTGCCAGTAGTGGAATCGGGAGCAATCAGCCCCAGCATTTT
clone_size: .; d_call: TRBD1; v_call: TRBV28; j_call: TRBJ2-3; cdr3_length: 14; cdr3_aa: CASLDRGNTDTQYF; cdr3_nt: TGTGCCAGTCTGGACAGGGGGAACACAGATACGCAGTATTTT
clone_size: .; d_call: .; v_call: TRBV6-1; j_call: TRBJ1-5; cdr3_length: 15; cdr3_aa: CASSEWGLGNQPQHF; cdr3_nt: TGTGCCAGCAGTGAGTGGGGCCTGGGCAATCAGCCCCAGCATTTT
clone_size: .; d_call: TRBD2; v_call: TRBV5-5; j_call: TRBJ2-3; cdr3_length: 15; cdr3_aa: CASSLAGGRTDTQYF; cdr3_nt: TGTGCCAGCAGCTTAGCGGGGGGTAGGACAGATACGCAGTATTTT
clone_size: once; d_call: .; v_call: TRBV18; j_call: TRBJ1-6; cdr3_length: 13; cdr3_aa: CASSPSSDSPLHF; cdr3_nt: TGTGCCAGCTCACCCTCGTCGGATTCACCCCTCCACTTT
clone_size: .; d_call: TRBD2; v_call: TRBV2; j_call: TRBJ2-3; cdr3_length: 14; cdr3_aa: CANNSGEPTDTQYF; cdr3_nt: TGTGCCAACAATAGCGGGGAGCCCACAGATACGCAGTATTTT
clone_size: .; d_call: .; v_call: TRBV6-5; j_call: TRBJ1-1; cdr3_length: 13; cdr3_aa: CASSGHNGPEAFF; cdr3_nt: TGTGCCAGCAGCGGACATAATGGCCCTGAAGCTTTCTTT
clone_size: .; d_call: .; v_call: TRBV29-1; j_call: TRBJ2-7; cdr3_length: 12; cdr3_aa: CSAGPGLYEQYF; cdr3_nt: TGCAGCGCCGGCCCAGGCCTCTACGAGCAGTACTTC
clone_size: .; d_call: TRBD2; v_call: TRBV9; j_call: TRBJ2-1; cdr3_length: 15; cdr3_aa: CASSDSGSLNNEQFF; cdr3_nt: TGTGCCAGCAGCGATAGCGGGAGTCTAAACAATGAGCAGTTCTTC
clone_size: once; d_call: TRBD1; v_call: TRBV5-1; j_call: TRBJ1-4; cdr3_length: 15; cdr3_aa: CASSSRGTSNEKLFF; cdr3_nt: TGCGCCAGCAGCTCCAGGGGGACCTCTAATGAAAAACTGTTTTTT
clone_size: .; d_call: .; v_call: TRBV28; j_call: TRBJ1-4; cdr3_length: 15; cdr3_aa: CASSVTGGGREKLFF; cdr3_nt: TGTGCCAGCAGCGTGACAGGTGGGGGTCGGGAAAAACTGTTTTTT
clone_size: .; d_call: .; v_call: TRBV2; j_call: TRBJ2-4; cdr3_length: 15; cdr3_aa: CASSDEGTAKNIQYF; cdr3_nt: TGTGCCAGCAGTGATGAGGGCACGGCCAAAAACATTCAGTACTTC
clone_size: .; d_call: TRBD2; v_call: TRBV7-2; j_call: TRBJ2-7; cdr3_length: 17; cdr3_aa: CASSYGLAGGFNYEQYF; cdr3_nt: TGTGCCAGCAGCTATGGACTAGCGGGGGGCTTTAATTACGAGCAGTACTTC
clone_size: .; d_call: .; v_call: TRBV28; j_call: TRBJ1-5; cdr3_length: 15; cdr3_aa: CASSPNYRTAQPQHF; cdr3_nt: TGTGCCAGCAGTCCCAATTACAGGACGGCTCAGCCCCAGCATTTT
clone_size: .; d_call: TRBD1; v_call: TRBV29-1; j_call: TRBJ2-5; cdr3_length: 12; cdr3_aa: CSVGDRKETQYF; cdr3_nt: TGCAGCGTTGGGGACAGAAAAGAGACCCAGTACTTC
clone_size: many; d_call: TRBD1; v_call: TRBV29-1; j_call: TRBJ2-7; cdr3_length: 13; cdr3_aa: CSGTGVPPYEQYF; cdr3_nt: TGCAGCGGGACAGGGGTACCCCCCTACGAGCAGTACTTC
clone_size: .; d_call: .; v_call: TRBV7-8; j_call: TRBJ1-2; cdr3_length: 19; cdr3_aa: CASSLARGGVSFGNYGYTF; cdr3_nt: TGTGCCAGCAGCTTAGCTCGCGGGGGGGTGTCGTTTGGGAACTATGGCTACACCTTC
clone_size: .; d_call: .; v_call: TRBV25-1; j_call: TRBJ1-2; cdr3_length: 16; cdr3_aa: CASSEYGGAQGYGYTF; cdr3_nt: TGTGCCAGCAGTGAATACGGGGGGGCCCAGGGCTATGGCTACACCTTC
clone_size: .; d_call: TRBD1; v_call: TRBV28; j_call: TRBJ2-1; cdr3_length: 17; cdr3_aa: CASSFRDRGLSYNEQFF; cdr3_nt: TGTGCCAGCAGTTTTAGGGACAGGGGGCTGTCCTACAATGAGCAGTTCTTC
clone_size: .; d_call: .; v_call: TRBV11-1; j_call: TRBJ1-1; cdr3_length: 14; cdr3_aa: CASSTLRTNPEAFF; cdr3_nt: TGTGCCAGCAGCACCCTCCGGACAAACCCTGAAGCTTTCTTT
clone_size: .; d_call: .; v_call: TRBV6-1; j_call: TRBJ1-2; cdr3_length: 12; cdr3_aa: CASSDRRLGYTF; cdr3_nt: TGTGCCAGCAGTGACCGCAGACTTGGCTACACCTTC
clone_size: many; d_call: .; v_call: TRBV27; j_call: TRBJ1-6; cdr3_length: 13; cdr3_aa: CASSFNYNSPLHF; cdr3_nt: TGTGCCAGCAGTTTTAACTATAATTCACCCCTCCACTTT